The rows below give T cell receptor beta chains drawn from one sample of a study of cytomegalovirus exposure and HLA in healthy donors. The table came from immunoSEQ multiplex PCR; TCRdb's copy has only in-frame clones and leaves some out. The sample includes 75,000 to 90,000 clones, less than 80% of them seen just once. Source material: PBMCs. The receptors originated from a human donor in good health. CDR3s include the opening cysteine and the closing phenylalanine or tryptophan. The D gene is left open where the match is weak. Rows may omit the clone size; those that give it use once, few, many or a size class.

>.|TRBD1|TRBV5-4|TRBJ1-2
CASSYETGGVSGYTF
TGTGCCAGCAGCTACGAGACAGGGGGCGTGAGTGGCTACACCTTC
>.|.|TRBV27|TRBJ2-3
CASSPQGLLTDTQYF
TGTGCCAGCAGTCCACAGGGCCTTCTCACAGATACGCAGTATTTT
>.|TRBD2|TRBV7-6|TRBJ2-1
CASSLGTSGGGNEQFF
TGTGCCAGCAGCTTAGGGACTAGCGGGGGGGGGAATGAGCAGTTCTTC
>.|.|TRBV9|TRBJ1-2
CASSVDQAPVYGYTF
TGTGCCAGCAGCGTAGATCAGGCCCCCGTCTATGGCTACACCTTC
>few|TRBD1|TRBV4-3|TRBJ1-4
CASSPRQGATNEKLFF
TGCGCCAGCAGCCCACGACAGGGCGCAACTAATGAAAAACTGTTTTTT
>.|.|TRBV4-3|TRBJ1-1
CASSQVLQGMNTEAFF
TGCGCCAGCAGCCAAGTACTACAGGGTATGAACACTGAAGCTTTCTTT
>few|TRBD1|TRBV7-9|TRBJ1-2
CASSLAGTGIYTNYGYPF
TGTGCCAGCAGCTTAGCCGGGACAGGGATTTACACTAACTATGGCTACCCCTTC
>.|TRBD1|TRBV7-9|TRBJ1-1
CASSLPGGRMNTEAFF
TGTGCCAGCAGCTTACCAGGGGGCCGCATGAACACTGAAGCTTTCTTT
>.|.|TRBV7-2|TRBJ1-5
CASTELGGPNQPQHF
TGTGCCAGCACCGAGCTGGGGGGGCCCAATCAGCCCCAGCATTTT
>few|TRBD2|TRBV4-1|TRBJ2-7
CASSQDQGGGAREQYF
TGCGCCAGCAGCCAAGATCAAGGCGGGGGGGCCAGGGAGCAGTACTTC
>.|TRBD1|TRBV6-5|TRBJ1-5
CASSGDRVAQPQHF
TGTGCCAGCAGTGGCGACAGGGTCGCTCAGCCCCAGCATTTT
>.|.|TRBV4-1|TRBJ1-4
CASSQTGEVGKLFF
TGCGCCAGCAGTCAGACCGGGGAGGTGGGAAAACTGTTTTTT
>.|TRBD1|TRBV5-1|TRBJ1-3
CASSRDRSSGNTIYF
TGCGCCAGCAGTCGGGACAGGTCTTCTGGAAACACCATATATTTT
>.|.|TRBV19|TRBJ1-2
CASSERTSPVYGYPF
TGTGCCAGTAGTGAACGGACAAGCCCTGTCTATGGCTACCCCTTC
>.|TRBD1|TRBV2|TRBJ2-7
CASRSFLQGTDEQYF
TGTGCCAGCAGATCATTTCTACAGGGGACAGACGAGCAGTACTTC
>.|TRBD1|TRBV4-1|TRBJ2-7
CASSQDDRGLYEQYF
TGCGCCAGCAGCCAAGATGACAGGGGCCTCTACGAGCAGTACTTC
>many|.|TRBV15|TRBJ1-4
CATSRGANEKLFF
TGTGCCACCAGCCGGGGTGCTAATGAAAAACTGTTTTTT
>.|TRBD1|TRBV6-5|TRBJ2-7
CASRLRDRGPYEQYF
TGTGCCAGCAGGTTGCGGGACAGGGGGCCCTACGAGCAGTACTTC
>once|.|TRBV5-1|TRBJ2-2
CASSIDTGELFF
TGCGCCAGCAGCATCGACACCGGGGAGCTGTTTTTT
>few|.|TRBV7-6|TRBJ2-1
CASSLLLRGAQSYNEQFF
TGTGCCAGCAGCTTATTGTTACGGGGTGCCCAATCCTACAATGAGCAGTTCTTC
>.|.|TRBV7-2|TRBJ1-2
CASSLSPGGYSGYTF
TGTGCCAGCAGCTTATCCCCGGGGGGGTACTCGGGCTACACCTTC
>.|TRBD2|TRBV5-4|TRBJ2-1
CASSLGAGGLSEQFF
TGTGCCAGCAGCTTGGGAGCGGGGGGGCTGAGTGAGCAGTTCTTC
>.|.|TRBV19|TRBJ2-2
CASSVQPATGGELFF
TGTGCCAGTAGCGTGCAACCAGCTACGGGGGGGGAGCTGTTTTTT
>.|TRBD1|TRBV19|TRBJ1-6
CASSIVRGGDSPLHF
TGTGCCAGTAGTATAGTTAGAGGGGGCGATTCACCCCTCCACTTT
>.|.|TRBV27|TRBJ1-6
CASSPTQGSPLHF
TGTGCCAGCAGTCCCACTCAGGGTTCACCCCTCCACTTT
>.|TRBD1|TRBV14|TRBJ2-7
CASSHLTGDLDEQYF
TGTGCCAGCAGCCATTTGACAGGGGACTTGGACGAGCAGTACTTC
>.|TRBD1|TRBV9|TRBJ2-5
CASSPGDRGEETQYF
TGTGCCAGCAGCCCGGGGGACAGGGGAGAGGAGACCCAGTACTTC
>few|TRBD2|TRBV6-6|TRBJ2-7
CASSYLRGGDEQYF
TGTGCCAGCAGTTACCTGCGGGGGGGCGATGAGCAGTACTTC
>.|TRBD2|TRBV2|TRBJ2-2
CASRAGGQARRELFF
TGTGCCAGCAGGGCGGGGGGGCAGGCCCGAAGGGAGCTGTTTTTT
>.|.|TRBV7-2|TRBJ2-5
CASSLEGLSRETQYF
TGTGCCAGCAGCTTAGAGGGACTGTCCCGGGAGACCCAGTACTTC
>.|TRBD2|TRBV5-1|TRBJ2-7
CASSFSGVAYEQYF
TGCGCCAGCAGCTTTAGCGGGGTAGCCTACGAGCAGTACTTC
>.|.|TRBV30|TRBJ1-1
CAWRRYTEAFF
TGTGCCTGGAGGAGGTACACTGAAGCTTTCTTT
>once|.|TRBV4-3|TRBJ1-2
CASSQDPAGRYGYTF
TGCGCCAGCAGCCAAGATCCGGCAGGGCGCTATGGCTACACCTTC
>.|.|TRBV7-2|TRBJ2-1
CASSAGLNEQFF
TGTGCCAGCAGCGCGGGGCTCAATGAGCAGTTCTTC
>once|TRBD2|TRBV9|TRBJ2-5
CASSEAGGGETQYF
TGCGCCAGCAGCGAGGCGGGGGGCGGAGAGACCCAGTACTTC
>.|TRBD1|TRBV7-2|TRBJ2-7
CASSPRTGGSWEQYF
TGTGCCAGCAGCCCCAGGACAGGGGGCAGTTGGGAGCAGTACTTC
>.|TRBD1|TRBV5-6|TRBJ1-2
CASTRQGPGYTF
TGTGCCAGCACCCGACAGGGGCCAGGCTACACCTTC
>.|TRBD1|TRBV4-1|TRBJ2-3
CASSQDWRQGVADTQYF
TGCGCCAGCAGCCAAGATTGGAGACAGGGGGTCGCAGATACGCAGTATTTT
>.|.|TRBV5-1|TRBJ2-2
CASSFTYYTGELFF
TGCGCCAGCAGCTTTACTTACTATACCGGGGAGCTGTTTTTT
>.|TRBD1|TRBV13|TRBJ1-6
CASSFLTGGNSPLHF
TGTGCCAGCAGCTTCCTCACAGGGGGCAATTCACCCCTCCACTTT
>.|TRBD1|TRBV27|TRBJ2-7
CASSLKPGQGVYEQYF
TGTGCCAGCAGTTTAAAGCCGGGACAGGGGGTCTACGAGCAGTACTTC
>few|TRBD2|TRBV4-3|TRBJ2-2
CASSQGVAGEYTGELFF
TGCGCCAGCAGCCAGGGGGTAGCGGGGGAGTACACCGGGGAGCTGTTTTTT
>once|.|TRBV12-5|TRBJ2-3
CASARDNLSTDTQYF
TGTGCTAGTGCCCGGGACAACCTAAGCACAGATACGCAGTATTTT
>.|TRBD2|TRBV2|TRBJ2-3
CASSETSGGAGTQYF
TGTGCCAGCAGTGAGACTAGCGGGGGGGCCGGTACGCAGTATTTT
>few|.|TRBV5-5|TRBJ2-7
CASSLTSGYEQYF
TGTGCCAGCAGCTTGACCAGCGGCTACGAGCAGTACTTC
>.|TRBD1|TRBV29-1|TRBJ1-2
CSVPGQFYGYPF
TGCAGCGTTCCGGGACAGTTCTATGGCTACCCCTTC
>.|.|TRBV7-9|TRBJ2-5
CASSLEGQGQETQYF
TGTGCCAGCAGCTTAGAGGGGCAGGGCCAAGAGACCCAGTACTTC
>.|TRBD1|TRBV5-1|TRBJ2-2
CASSRTPGGSTGELFF
TGCGCCAGCAGCCGAACTCCAGGGGGAAGCACCGGGGAGCTGTTTTTT
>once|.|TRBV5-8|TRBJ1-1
CASSFRQTEAFF
TGTGCCAGCAGCTTTAGACAGACTGAAGCTTTCTTT
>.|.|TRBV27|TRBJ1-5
CASSLGRGRGNQPQHF
TGTGCCAGCAGTTTGGGCAGGGGTAGGGGCAATCAGCCCCAGCATTTT
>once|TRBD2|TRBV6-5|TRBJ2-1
CASSYSGGGTYNEQFF
TGTGCCAGCAGTTACTCCGGCGGGGGGACCTACAATGAGCAGTTCTTC